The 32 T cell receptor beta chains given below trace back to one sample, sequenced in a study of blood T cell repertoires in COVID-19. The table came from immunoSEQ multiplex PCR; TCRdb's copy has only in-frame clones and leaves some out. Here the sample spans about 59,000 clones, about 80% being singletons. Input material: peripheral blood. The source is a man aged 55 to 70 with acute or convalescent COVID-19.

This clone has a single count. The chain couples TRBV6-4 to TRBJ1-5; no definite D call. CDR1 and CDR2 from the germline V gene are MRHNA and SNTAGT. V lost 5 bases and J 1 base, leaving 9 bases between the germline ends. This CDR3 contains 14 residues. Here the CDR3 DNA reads TGTGCCAGCAGTTTGGCAGGCAGCAATCAGCCCCAGCATTTT. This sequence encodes CASSLAGSNQPQHF.

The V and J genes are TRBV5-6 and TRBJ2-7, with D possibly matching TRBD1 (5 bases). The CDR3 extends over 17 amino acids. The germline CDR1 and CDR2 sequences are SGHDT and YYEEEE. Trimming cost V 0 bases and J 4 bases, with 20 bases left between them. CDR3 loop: CASSLGAGPMVGYEQYF. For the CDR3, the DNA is TGTGCCAGCAGCTTGGGGGCAGGGCCCATGGTGGGTTACGAGCAGTACTTC.

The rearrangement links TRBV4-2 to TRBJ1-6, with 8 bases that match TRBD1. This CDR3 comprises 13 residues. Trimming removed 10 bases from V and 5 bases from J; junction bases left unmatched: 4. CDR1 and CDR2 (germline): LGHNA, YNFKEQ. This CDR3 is CATSDRDNSPLHF. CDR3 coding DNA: TGTGCCACCTCGGACAGGGATAATTCACCCCTCCACTTT.

The CDR3: CASSQDLGQGWYGYTF. CDR3 bases: TGCGCCAGCAGCCAAGACCTAGGACAGGGGTGGTATGGCTACACCTTC. The gene calls are TRBV4-3 and TRBJ1-2; 9 bases map to TRBD1. The CDR3 covers 16 residues. J was trimmed by 5 bases and V by 0 bases; bases with no gene match: 7. CDR1 and CDR2 (germline): LGHNA, YSLEER.

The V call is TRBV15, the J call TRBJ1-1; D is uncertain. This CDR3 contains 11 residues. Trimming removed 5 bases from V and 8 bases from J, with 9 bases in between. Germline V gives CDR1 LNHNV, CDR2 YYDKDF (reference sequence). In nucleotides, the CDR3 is TGTGCCACCAGCGGCCTAGACGAAGCTTTCTTT. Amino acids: CATSGLDEAFF.

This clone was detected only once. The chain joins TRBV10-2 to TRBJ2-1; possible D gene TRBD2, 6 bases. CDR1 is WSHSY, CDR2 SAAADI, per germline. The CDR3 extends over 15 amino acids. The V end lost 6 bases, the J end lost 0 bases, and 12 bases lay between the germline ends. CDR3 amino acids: CASSSSVSSYNEQFF. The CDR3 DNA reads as TGCGCCAGCAGCTCTAGCGTCAGCTCCTACAATGAGCAGTTCTTC.

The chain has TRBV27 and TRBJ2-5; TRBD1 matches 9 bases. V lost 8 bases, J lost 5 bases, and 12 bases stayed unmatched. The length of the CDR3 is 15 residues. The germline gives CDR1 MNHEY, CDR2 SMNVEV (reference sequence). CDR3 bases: TGTGCCAGCCCCACCCCGGGGGACAGGGAGGAGACCCAGTACTTC. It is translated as CASPTPGDREETQYF.

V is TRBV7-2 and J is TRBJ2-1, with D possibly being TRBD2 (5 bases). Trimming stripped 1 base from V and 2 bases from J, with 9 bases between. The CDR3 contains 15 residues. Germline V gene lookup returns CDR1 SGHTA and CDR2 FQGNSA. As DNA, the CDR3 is TGTGCCAGCAGCTTAGGTTCGGGAACCTACAATGAGCAGTTCTTC. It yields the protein CASSLGSGTYNEQFF.

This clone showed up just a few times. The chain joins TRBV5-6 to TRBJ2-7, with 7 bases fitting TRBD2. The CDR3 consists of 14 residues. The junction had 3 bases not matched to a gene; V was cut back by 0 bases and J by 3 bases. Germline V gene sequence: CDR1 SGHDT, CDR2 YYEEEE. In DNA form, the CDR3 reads TGTGCCAGCAGCTTGGGAGGGGAGGGCTACGAGCAGTACTTC. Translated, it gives CASSLGGEGYEQYF.

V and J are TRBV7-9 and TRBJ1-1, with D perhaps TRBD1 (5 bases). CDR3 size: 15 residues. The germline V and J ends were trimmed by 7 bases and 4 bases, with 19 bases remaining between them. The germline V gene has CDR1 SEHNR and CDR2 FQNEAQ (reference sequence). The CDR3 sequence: CASTVKNQGSTEAFF. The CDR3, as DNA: TGTGCCAGCACCGTGAAAAACCAGGGTAGCACTGAAGCTTTCTTT.

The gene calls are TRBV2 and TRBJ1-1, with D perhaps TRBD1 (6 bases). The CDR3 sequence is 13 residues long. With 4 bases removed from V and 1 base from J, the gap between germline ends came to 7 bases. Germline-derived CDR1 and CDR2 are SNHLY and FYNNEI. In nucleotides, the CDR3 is TGTGCCAGCAGTGGACAGGAGAACACTGAAGCTTTCTTT. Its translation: CASSGQENTEAFF.

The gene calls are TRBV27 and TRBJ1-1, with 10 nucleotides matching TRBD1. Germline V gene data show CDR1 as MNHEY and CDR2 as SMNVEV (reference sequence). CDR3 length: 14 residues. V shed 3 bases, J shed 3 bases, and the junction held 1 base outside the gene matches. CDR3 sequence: CASSFDRGHTEAFF. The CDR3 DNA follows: TGTGCCAGCAGTTTCGACAGGGGGCACACTGAAGCTTTCTTT.

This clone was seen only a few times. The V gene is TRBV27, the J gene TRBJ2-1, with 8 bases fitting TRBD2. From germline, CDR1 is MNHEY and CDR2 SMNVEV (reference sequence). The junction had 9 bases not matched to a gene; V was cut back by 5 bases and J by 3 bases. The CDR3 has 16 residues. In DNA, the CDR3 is TGTGCCAGCAGTCCCCTACCTAGCGGGTACTACAATGAGCAGTTCTTC. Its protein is CASSPLPSGYYNEQFF.

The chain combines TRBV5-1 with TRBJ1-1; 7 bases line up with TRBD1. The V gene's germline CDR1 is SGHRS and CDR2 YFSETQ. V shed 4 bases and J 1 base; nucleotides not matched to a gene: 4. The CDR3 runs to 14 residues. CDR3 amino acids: CASSIGGQNTEAFF. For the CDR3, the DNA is TGCGCCAGCAGCATAGGGGGCCAGAACACTGAAGCTTTCTTT. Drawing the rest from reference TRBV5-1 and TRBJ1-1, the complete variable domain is KAGVTQTPRYLIKTRGQQVTLSCSPISGHRSVSWYQQTPGQGLQFLFEYFSETQRNKGNFPGRFSGRQFSNSRSEMNVSTLELGDSALYLCASSIGGQNTEAFFGQGTRLTVV.

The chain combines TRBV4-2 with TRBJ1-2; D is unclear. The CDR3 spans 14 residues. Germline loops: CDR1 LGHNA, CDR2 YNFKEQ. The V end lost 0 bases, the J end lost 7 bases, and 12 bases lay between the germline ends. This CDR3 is CASSQDRLETGYTF. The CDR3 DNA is TGTGCCAGCAGCCAAGATCGCTTAGAAACTGGCTACACCTTC.

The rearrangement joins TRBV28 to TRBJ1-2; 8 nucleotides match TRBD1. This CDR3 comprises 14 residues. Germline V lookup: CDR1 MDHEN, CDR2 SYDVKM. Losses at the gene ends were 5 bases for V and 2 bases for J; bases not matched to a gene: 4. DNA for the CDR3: TGTGCCAGCAGTCCAGGGGGCAGCAACTATGGCTACACCTTC. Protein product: CASSPGGSNYGYTF.

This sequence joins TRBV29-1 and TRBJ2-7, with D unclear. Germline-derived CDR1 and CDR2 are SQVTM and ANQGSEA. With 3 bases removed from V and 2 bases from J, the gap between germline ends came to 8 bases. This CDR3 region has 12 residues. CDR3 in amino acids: CSVDSGPYEQYF. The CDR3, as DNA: TGCAGCGTTGACTCTGGGCCCTACGAGCAGTACTTC.

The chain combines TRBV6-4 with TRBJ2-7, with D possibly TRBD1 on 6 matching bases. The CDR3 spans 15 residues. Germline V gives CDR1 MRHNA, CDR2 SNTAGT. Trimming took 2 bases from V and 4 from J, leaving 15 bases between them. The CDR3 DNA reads TGTGCCAGCAGTGACCCGGGACATCCTACTTACGAGCAGTACTTC. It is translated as CASSDPGHPTYEQYF.

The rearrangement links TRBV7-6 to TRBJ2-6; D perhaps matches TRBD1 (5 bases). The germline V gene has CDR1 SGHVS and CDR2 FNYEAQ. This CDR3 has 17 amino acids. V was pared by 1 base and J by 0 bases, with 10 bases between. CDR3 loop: CASSLEAGFSGANVLTF. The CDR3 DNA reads TGTGCCAGCAGCTTAGAGGCAGGGTTCTCTGGGGCCAACGTCCTGACTTTC.

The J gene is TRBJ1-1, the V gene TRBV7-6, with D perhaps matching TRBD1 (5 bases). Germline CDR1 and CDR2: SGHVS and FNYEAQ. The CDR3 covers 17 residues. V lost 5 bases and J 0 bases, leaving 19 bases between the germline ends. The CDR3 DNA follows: TGTGCCAGCAGCCCTTCAGCTAGGGGTGGGGTGAACACTGAAGCTTTCTTT. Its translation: CASSPSARGGVNTEAFF.

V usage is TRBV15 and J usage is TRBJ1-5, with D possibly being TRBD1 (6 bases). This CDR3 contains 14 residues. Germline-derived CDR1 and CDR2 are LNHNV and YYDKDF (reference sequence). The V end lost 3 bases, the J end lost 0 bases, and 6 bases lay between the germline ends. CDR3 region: CATSRGHSNQPQHF. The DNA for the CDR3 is TGTGCCACCAGCAGGGGACATAGCAATCAGCCCCAGCATTTT.

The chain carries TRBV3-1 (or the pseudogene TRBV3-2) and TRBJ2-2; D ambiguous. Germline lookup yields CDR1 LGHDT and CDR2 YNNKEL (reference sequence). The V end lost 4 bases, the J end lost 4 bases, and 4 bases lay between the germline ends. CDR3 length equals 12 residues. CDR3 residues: CASSLLTGELFF. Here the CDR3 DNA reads TGTGCCAGCAGCCTTCTCACCGGGGAGCTGTTTTTT.

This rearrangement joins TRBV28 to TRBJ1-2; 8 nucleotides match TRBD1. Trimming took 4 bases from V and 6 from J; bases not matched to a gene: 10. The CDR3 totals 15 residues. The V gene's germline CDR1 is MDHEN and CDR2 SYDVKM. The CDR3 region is CASSYLDRGVNGYTF. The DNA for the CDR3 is TGTGCCAGCAGTTATCTCGACAGGGGAGTCAATGGCTACACCTTC.

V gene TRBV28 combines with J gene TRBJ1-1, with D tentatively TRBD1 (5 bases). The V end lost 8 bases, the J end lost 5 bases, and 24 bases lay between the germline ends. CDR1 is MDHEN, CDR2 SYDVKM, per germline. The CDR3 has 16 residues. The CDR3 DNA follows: TGTGCCAGCCCCGCCCCCTCAGGGCGCGGGGGGACTGAAGCTTTCTTT. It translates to CASPAPSGRGGTEAFF.

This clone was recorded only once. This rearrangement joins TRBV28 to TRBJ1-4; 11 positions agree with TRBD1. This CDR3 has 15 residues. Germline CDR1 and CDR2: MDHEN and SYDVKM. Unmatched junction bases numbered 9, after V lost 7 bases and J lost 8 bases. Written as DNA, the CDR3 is TGTGCCAGCACCCTCAGGACAGGGGGCAAGGAAAAACTGTTTTTT. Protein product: CASTLRTGGKEKLFF.

DNA of the CDR3: TGCGCCAGCAGTGAGAGGCGGGACCCCTACGAGCAGTACTTC. It specifies CASSERRDPYEQYF. The chain joins TRBV10-1 to TRBJ2-7, with D tentatively TRBD2 (6 bases). Trimming took 2 bases from V and 2 from J, leaving 10 bases between them. Germline CDR1 reads WNHNN; CDR2 reads SYGVQD (reference sequence). The length of the CDR3 is 14 residues.

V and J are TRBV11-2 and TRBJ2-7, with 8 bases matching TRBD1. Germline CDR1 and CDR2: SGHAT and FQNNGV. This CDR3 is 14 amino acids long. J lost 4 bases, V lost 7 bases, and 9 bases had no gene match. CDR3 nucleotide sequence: TGTGCCAGCACCGACAGGGGCGACCGGTACGAGCAGTACTTC. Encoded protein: CASTDRGDRYEQYF.

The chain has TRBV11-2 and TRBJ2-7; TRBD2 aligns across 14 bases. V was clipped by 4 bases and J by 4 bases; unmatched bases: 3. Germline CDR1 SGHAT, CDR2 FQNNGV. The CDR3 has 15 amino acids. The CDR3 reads CASSSGLAGGYEQYF. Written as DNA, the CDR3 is TGTGCCAGCAGCTCCGGACTAGCGGGAGGATACGAGCAGTACTTC.

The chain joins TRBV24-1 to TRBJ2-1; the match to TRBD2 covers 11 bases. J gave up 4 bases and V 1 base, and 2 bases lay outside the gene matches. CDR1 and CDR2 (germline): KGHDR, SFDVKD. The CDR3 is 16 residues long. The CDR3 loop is CATSDFLAGGYNEQFF. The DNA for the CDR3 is TGTGCCACCAGTGATTTCCTAGCGGGAGGTTACAATGAGCAGTTCTTC.

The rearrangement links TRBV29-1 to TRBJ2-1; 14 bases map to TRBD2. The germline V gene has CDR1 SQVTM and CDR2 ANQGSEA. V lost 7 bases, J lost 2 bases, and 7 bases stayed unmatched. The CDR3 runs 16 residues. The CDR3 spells CSAGLAGAGAYNEQFF. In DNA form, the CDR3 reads TGCAGCGCGGGACTAGCGGGAGCGGGGGCCTACAATGAGCAGTTCTTC.

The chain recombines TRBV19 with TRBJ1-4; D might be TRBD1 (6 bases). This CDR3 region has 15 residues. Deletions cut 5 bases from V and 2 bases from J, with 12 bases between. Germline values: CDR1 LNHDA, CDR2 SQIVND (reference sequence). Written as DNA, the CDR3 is TGTGCCAGTAGTGCCCCAGGGGCCACTAATGAAAAACTGTTTTTT. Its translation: CASSAPGATNEKLFF.

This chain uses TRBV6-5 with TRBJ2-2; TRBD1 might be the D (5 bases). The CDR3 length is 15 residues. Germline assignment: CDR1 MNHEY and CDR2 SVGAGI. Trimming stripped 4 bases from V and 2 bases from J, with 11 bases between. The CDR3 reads CASSFDRPNTGELFF. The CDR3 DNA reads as TGTGCCAGCAGTTTCGACAGACCAAACACCGGGGAGCTGTTTTTT.